The present entry profiles one T cell receptor (beta chain) with its context. One junction end does not reproduce the germline sequence, and a read error may be involved. In the authors' workflow: Estimated nucleated cell counts came from reference gene primer amplification. Assay: immunoSEQ multiplex PCR; the TCRdb copy retains only in-frame clones and omits some. D and trimming come from the DNA, and the V and J calls and clone size come from that table. The table records around 220,000 clones, around 85% of them present only once. There are 11 residues in the CDR3. The germline gives CDR1 SGHAT, CDR2 FQNNGV. These data belong to a study of blood T cell repertoires in COVID-19. As for the study in general: From the United States, Italy and Spain came samples of acute and convalescent COVID-19. PBMCs, B-cell-depleted T cells, or T cells were the source of the cDNA or gDNA that made up the material.

The J gene is TRBJ1-4, the V gene TRBV11-2; 8 bases match TRBD1. Sequenced input: peripheral blood. This TCR derives from a woman aged 40 to 50 with active or convalescent COVID-19. The CDR3 sequence is CASSSGTGQVF. The CDR3 DNA follows: TGTGCCAGCAGCTCCGGGACGGGACAGGTTTTT.